This T cell receptor (beta chain) derives from a study of T cell changes during pregnancy in multiple sclerosis. There are 18 residues in the CDR3. Germline assignment: CDR1 SGHRS and CDR2 YFSETQ. V was trimmed by 0 bases and J by 2 bases, leaving 18 bases between them. Assay used: immunoSEQ multiplex PCR; TCRdb lists only in-frame clones, some missing. The table has over 35,000 clones, approximately 94% seen once; the top ten hold approximately 0.42%. The chain uses TRBV5-1 and TRBJ1-3, with D unresolved. This clonotype originated in a female donor with multiple sclerosis, enrolled in a pregnancy study. Sequences were derived from CD4+ T cells from peripheral blood mononuclear cells, sampled in the second trimester of pregnancy. CDR3 nucleotides: TGCGCCAGCAGCTTGGATTTATGGGCAGGAGGGACTGGAAACACCATATATTTT. It specifies CASSLDLWAGGTGNTIYF.